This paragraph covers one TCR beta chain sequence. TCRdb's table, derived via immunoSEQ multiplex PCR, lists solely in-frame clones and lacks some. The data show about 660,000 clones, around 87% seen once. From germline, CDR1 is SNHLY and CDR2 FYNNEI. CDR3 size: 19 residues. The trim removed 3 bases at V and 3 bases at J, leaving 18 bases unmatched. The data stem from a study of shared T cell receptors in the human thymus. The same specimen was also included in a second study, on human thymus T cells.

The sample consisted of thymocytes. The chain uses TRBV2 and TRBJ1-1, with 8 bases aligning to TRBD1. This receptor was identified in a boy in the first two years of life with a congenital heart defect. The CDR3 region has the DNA TGTGCCAGCAGTGACGCCTCCGGGGTAACAGGGGGTATTTACACTGAAGCTTTCTTT. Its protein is CASSDASGVTGGIYTEAFF.